The rows below give T cell receptor beta chains drawn from one sample of a study of shared clonotypes between healthy human individuals. Repertoires were generated with immunoSEQ multiplex PCR, while TCRdb's copy carries only in-frame clones and drops some. This sample carries 2 million to 3 million clones, roughly 92% of them seen once, and the ten largest clones take over 0.12%. Sequenced material: naive CD4+ T cells sorted from blood. These receptors came from a man aged 18 to 29 in good health. Both conserved end residues are part of each CDR3. Fields, in order: V gene, clone size, D gene, J gene, CDR3 DNA, CDR3 protein. D genes are given only for firm matches. Clone sizes are given selectively: once, few, many, or a class where the clone is expanded.

>TRBV27|NA|TRBD1|TRBJ2-1
TGTGCCAGCAGGTACGGGACAGGGGTAGTCGATGAGCAGTTCTTC
CASRYGTGVVDEQFF
>TRBV7-2|NA|NA|TRBJ2-7
TGTGCCAGCAGCCCCGGACGGGATATCTACGAGCAGTACTTC
CASSPGRDIYEQYF
>TRBV7-7|NA|NA|TRBJ2-5
TGTGCTAGCAGCTTGGACAGTAAGACCCAGTACTTC
CASSLDSKTQYF
>TRBV4-1|NA|NA|TRBJ2-7
TGCGCCAGCAGCCAAGAACGGGCCGCAAGAGGTTACGAGCAGTACTTC
CASSQERAARGYEQYF
>TRBV10-3|NA|TRBD2|TRBJ2-7
TGTGCCATCAGTGAGGTAGCGGGTACCTACGAGCAGTACTTC
CAISEVAGTYEQYF
>TRBV7-8|NA|NA|TRBJ2-3
TGTGCCAGCAGCTCAGAGCAGTTCCGGGGCGTCGGGCAGTATTTT
CASSSEQFRGVGQYF
>TRBV30|NA|NA|TRBJ2-2
TGTGCCTGGAGTGTCCTCAGGGGTGGGGAGCTGTTTTTT
CAWSVLRGGELFF
>TRBV11-2|NA|NA|TRBJ1-4
TGTGCCAGCAGCAAAGGACATAATGAAAAACTGTTTTTT
CASSKGHNEKLFF
>TRBV2|NA|TRBD2|TRBJ2-7
TGTGCCAGCAGGGGGACTAGCAGCTCCTACGAGCAGTACTTC
CASRGTSSSYEQYF
>TRBV28|NA|NA|TRBJ2-7
TGTGCCAGCAGGCCGGCGACAGGTCCCTACGAGCAGTACTTC
CASRPATGPYEQYF
>TRBV5-1|NA|NA|TRBJ2-1
TGCGCCAGCAGCCTCGGTTCCGGGGACTACAATGAGCAGTTCTTC
CASSLGSGDYNEQFF
>TRBV2|NA|NA|TRBJ1-3
TGTGCCTACAGCCGTCCGGGGAGAGGAAACACCATATATTTT
CAYSRPGRGNTIYF
>TRBV18|NA|NA|TRBJ1-1
TGTGCCAGCTCAAACAGGGCGATGAACACTGAAGCTTTCTTT
CASSNRAMNTEAFF
>TRBV9|NA|TRBD2|TRBJ2-2
TGTGCCAGCAGCGATACGCGGGGGGCCGGGGAGCTGTTTTTT
CASSDTRGAGELFF
>TRBV18|NA|TRBD2|TRBJ2-5
TGTGCCAGCTCAACGACTAGCAGACAAGAGACCCAGTACTTC
CASSTTSRQETQYF
>TRBV5-5|NA|TRBD1|TRBJ1-5
TGTGCCAGCAGCGTGGACAGGGGCCCGGCAAGGAATCAGCCCCAGCATTTT
CASSVDRGPARNQPQHF
>TRBV5-1|NA|TRBD2|TRBJ2-1
TGCGCCAGCAGGGAGGCGGGAGCACACAATGAGCAGTTCTTC
CASREAGAHNEQFF
>TRBV9|NA|TRBD1|TRBJ2-2
TGTGCCAGCAGCCCCACCGGGACAGCTAACACCGGGGAGCTGTTTTTT
CASSPTGTANTGELFF
>TRBV28|once|NA|TRBJ1-3
TGTGCCAGCAGTTTATACCCGGACACCATATATTTT
CASSLYPDTIYF
>TRBV7-3|NA|TRBD2|TRBJ2-2
TGTGCCAGCAGTCCGCGGGGGGCGAACACCGGGGAGCTGTTTTTT
CASSPRGANTGELFF
>TRBV18|NA|NA|TRBJ2-7
TGTGCCAGCTCACTCGGGACGGCTAGCTACGAGCAGTACTTC
CASSLGTASYEQYF
>TRBV7-2|NA|TRBD2|TRBJ2-7
TGTGCCAGCAGCTCTACTTTACTAGCGGGAGGGTTGGAGCAGTACTTC
CASSSTLLAGGLEQYF
>TRBV6-1|NA|TRBD1|TRBJ2-7
TGTGCCAGCAGTGAAGAAGGGGGCCCCCACGAGCAGTACTTC
CASSEEGGPHEQYF
>TRBV5-1|few|NA|TRBJ1-1
TGCGCCAGCAGCCCCCGGACGGAAAGGAACACTGAAGCTTTCTTT
CASSPRTERNTEAFF
>TRBV15|NA|TRBD2|TRBJ2-1
TGTGCCACCAGCAGAGATCTGGCGGGAGGATCATGGCAGTTCTTC
CATSRDLAGGSWQFF
>TRBV5-3|NA|NA|TRBJ2-7
TGTGCCAGAAGCCCGAACAGAGCAAAGGGCGAGCAGTACTTC
CARSPNRAKGEQYF
>TRBV4-2|NA|NA|TRBJ2-3
TGTGCCAGCAGCCGACAACTAGATACGCAGTATTTT
CASSRQLDTQYF
>TRBV7-2|once|NA|TRBJ1-2
TGTGCCAGCAGCTTAGGGGAGGACTATGGCTACACCTTC
CASSLGEDYGYTF
>TRBV30|NA|NA|TRBJ1-6
TGTGCCTGGACCCAATACGGGGAACTCCTCCACTTT
CAWTQYGELLHF
>TRBV11-2|NA|TRBD1|TRBJ1-6
TGTGCCAGCAGCTACACCCGGACAGGGGGAAATTCACCCCTCCACTTT
CASSYTRTGGNSPLHF
>TRBV19|NA|TRBD1|TRBJ1-1
TGTGCCAGTAGGGATGACAGGGTTCGTGAAGCTTTCTTT
CASRDDRVREAFF
>TRBV19|NA|NA|TRBJ2-2
TGTGCCAGTAGTATCTTTGGCTCCGGGGAGCTGTTTTTT
CASSIFGSGELFF
>TRBV2|NA|TRBD2|TRBJ2-7
TGTGCCAGCAGTCCAGGACTAGCGTCCTACGAGCAGTACTTC
CASSPGLASYEQYF
>TRBV5-1|NA|NA|TRBJ2-5
TGCGCCAGCAGCTTCCTGCCCCGGGGGCCCCAAGAGACCCAGTACTTC
CASSFLPRGPQETQYF
>TRBV20-1|once|TRBD2|TRBJ2-7
TGCAGTGCTATCGAGCGGGAGGCGCAGTACTTC
CSAIEREAQYF
>TRBV30|NA|NA|TRBJ2-2
TGTGCCTGGAGTGTACCTACTCCATCATACGCCACCGGGGAGCTGTTTTTT
CAWSVPTPSYATGELFF
>TRBV5-1|NA|NA|TRBJ1-3
TGCGCCAGCAGCTTGGCCCCCGGGAGGGGTGGAAACACCATATATTTT
CASSLAPGRGGNTIYF
>TRBV6-4|NA|NA|TRBJ1-5
TGTGCCAGCAGGGAACAGGGTCAGAGCAATCAGCCCCAGCATTTT
CASREQGQSNQPQHF
>TRBV2|NA|TRBD2|TRBJ2-7
TGTGCCAGCAGTGAGCAGCACCCGGGACTAGCCGTTTACGAGCAGTACTTC
CASSEQHPGLAVYEQYF
>TRBV18|NA|NA|TRBJ1-5
TGTGCCAGCTCACCAAATGAAAATCAGCCCCAGCATTTT
CASSPNENQPQHF
>TRBV7-9|NA|NA|TRBJ1-2
TGTGCCAGCAGCCCCCAGGAACGGAAACCTAACTATGGCTACACCTTC
CASSPQERKPNYGYTF
>TRBV7-2|NA|TRBD2|TRBJ2-1
TGTGCCAGCAGCTTAGTTACGGGGGGTAGCGGGTCCTACAATGAGCAGTTCTTC
CASSLVTGGSGSYNEQFF
>TRBV6-5|NA|NA|TRBJ2-5
TGTGCCAGCGGGTATGGAAGGTCCCTACAAGAGACCCAGTACTTC
CASGYGRSLQETQYF
>TRBV11-2|once|TRBD1|TRBJ1-1
TGTGCCAGCAGCCTCTCGGACAGGGCCCATAACACTGAAGCTTTCTTT
CASSLSDRAHNTEAFF
>TRBV4-1|NA|NA|TRBJ2-3
TGCGCCAGCAGCCAAGGTCCGGGTAGGTTCACAGATACGCAGTATTTT
CASSQGPGRFTDTQYF
>TRBV19|NA|NA|TRBJ1-2
TGTGCCAGTAGTATTGACAACTATGGCTACACCTTC
CASSIDNYGYTF
>TRBV28|NA|NA|TRBJ1-3
TGTGCCAGCAGTCCGCCCCGAGGCTCTGGAAACACCATATATTTT
CASSPPRGSGNTIYF
>TRBV6-5|NA|TRBD1|TRBJ2-7
TGTGCCAGCTGTAGGGGGCTCTCCTACGAGCAGTACTTC
CASCRGLSYEQYF
>TRBV7-2|NA|NA|TRBJ1-2
TGTGCCAGCAGCTTAGGGGGGATTAACTATGGCTACACCTTC
CASSLGGINYGYTF
>TRBV7-2|NA|TRBD2|TRBJ2-7
TGTGCCAGCAGCGCGGGACTAGCGGATCTATACGAGCAGTACTTC
CASSAGLADLYEQYF
>TRBV10-3|NA|NA|TRBJ2-7
TGTGCCATCAGTGGGGGGTACGACGAGCAGTACTTC
CAISGGYDEQYF
>TRBV5-6|NA|NA|TRBJ1-1
TGTGCCAGCAGCTATGACCCGAACACTGAAGCTTTCTTT
CASSYDPNTEAFF
>TRBV7-8|NA|TRBD1|TRBJ1-5
TGTGCCAGCAGCTCTCGACAGGGAGGGGGCAATCAGCCCCAGCATTTT
CASSSRQGGGNQPQHF
>TRBV2|NA|TRBD1|TRBJ2-5
TGTGCCAGCAGTGGACAGGGGGCATGGGAGACCCAGTACTTC
CASSGQGAWETQYF
>TRBV19|NA|NA|TRBJ1-5
TGTGCCAGTAGTATTATTACGGTGAGCAATCAGCCCCAGCATTTT
CASSIITVSNQPQHF
>TRBV30|few|TRBD1|TRBJ1-1
TGTGCCTGGAGTGTCCGACAGGGATGGGCCACTGAAGCTTTCTTT
CAWSVRQGWATEAFF
>TRBV11-2|NA|TRBD1|TRBJ2-7
TGTGCCAGCAGCCGGGACAGGGAACCCTACGAGCAGTACTTC
CASSRDREPYEQYF
>TRBV30|NA|NA|TRBJ1-6
TGTGCCTGGAGTTTGGCGGTCTCCTCTAATTCACCCCTCCACTTT
CAWSLAVSSNSPLHF
>TRBV19|NA|NA|TRBJ1-6
TGTGCCAGCAGTATTTTGATAAGCTCACCCCTCCACTTT
CASSILISSPLHF